This T cell receptor beta chain emerged from a study of cytotoxic CD8 clonotypes in ibrutinib-treated CLL. V was pared by 5 bases and J by 4 bases, with 4 bases of the junction left unmatched. The CDR3 is 15 amino acids. Germline V gene data show CDR1 as SGHVS and CDR2 as FNYEAQ. Study-wide findings and caveats: Stable or contracted on treatment, public clonotypes were also uncommon.

The data were produced by immunoSEQ multiplex PCR, yet TCRdb's version contains in-frame clones alone and is incomplete. The sample consists of roughly 200,000 clones, about 72% of them appearing once. Concerning this clone: Its target is not known.

This specimen consisted of PBMCs, obtained after 24 months of ibrutinib treatment. The origin of this receptor is a human donor with chronic lymphocytic leukemia. The chain is built from TRBV7-6 and TRBJ2-7; 14 bases agree with TRBD2. The CDR3 DNA is TGTGCCAGCAGCCTTGGGACTAGCGGGAGTTACGAGCAGTACTTC. Translated: CASSLGTSGSYEQYF.